These T cell receptor beta chains were read from a single sample in a study of tumor-infiltrating lymphocytes in localized non-small cell lung cancer. Method: immunoSEQ multiplex PCR; TCRdb's copy keeps in-frame clones and lacks some. This table holds about 12,000 clones, about 66% found once. The sequenced material came from uninvolved lung tissue not adjacent to the tumor. The receptors here all came from a human donor with non-small cell lung cancer. Each CDR3 is given with its conserved first and last residue.

v_call: TRBV28
j_call: TRBJ1-1
cdr3_aa: CASSLRRGAGVNTEAFF

v_call: TRBV19
j_call: TRBJ1-3
cdr3_aa: CASSTLRGQRNTIYF

v_call: TRBV7-2
j_call: TRBJ1-3
cdr3_aa: CASSLGTPGNTIYF

v_call: TRBV7-6
j_call: TRBJ2-5
cdr3_aa: CASSLSGRALETQYF

v_call: TRBV28
j_call: TRBJ1-4
cdr3_aa: CASSLLTGGVEKLFF

v_call: TRBV5-4
j_call: TRBJ2-7
cdr3_aa: CASSPRGGGKAYEQYF

v_call: TRBV5-4
j_call: TRBJ2-7
cdr3_aa: CASSLGRGRVSYEQYF

v_call: TRBV7-2
j_call: TRBJ2-7
cdr3_aa: CASSLAGRRQGGNQYF

v_call: TRBV29-1
j_call: TRBJ2-1
cdr3_aa: CSVGGLAGSYNEQFF

v_call: TRBV11-2
j_call: TRBJ2-3
cdr3_aa: CASSQGDTQYF

v_call: TRBV5-1
j_call: TRBJ2-1
cdr3_aa: CASRFRVINEQFF

v_call: TRBV6-5
j_call: TRBJ1-4
cdr3_aa: CASSWGLRGEKLFF

v_call: TRBV10-3
j_call: TRBJ1-5
cdr3_aa: CAISADGGDDNQPQHF

v_call: TRBV13
j_call: TRBJ2-5
cdr3_aa: CASSLGHREETQYF

v_call: TRBV7-2
j_call: TRBJ2-3
cdr3_aa: CASSFPRLGGGAIDTQYF

v_call: TRBV14
j_call: TRBJ1-4
cdr3_aa: CASSSQGSENEKLFF

v_call: TRBV7-2
j_call: TRBJ2-7
cdr3_aa: CASSSGQGPYEQYF

v_call: TRBV29-1
j_call: TRBJ2-1
cdr3_aa: CSVDLGAVSYNEQFF

v_call: TRBV7-2
j_call: TRBJ1-6
cdr3_aa: CASSANNNSPLHF

v_call: TRBV11-2
j_call: TRBJ2-3
cdr3_aa: CASSLSGGGGTDTQYF

v_call: TRBV5-6
j_call: TRBJ1-2
cdr3_aa: CASSSPANYGYTF

v_call: TRBV5-8
j_call: TRBJ1-4
cdr3_aa: CASSLGGRNEKLFF

v_call: TRBV28
j_call: TRBJ2-5
cdr3_aa: CASSLGLAGQETQYF

v_call: TRBV5-1
j_call: TRBJ2-5
cdr3_aa: CASSGTSGRGQETQYF

v_call: TRBV5-5
j_call: TRBJ1-1
cdr3_aa: CASSLGVGTEAFF

v_call: TRBV6-6
j_call: TRBJ2-6
cdr3_aa: CASRTDVSGANVLTF

v_call: TRBV2
j_call: TRBJ1-5
cdr3_aa: CASSGQGRYQPQHF